Reported below is one TCR beta chain. These data come from a study of blood T cell repertoires in COVID-19. In the original processing: How many nucleated cells were present was estimated from reference gene primer amplification. Only in-frame clones appear in the TCRdb table, and some are missing; sequencing was by immunoSEQ multiplex PCR. V and J calls and clone size are as listed in that table; D and trimming were resolved from the DNA. The sample yields about 230,000 clones, 80% to 90% seen once. The CDR3 is 15 amino acids. Trimming pared 0 bases from V and 3 bases from J, leaving 11 bases between. Germline V gene sequence: CDR1 MNHEY, CDR2 SVGAGI.

This chain links TRBV6-5 with TRBJ2-5; TRBD2 might be the D (5 bases). The sample consisted of peripheral blood. This TCR derives from a man aged 35-49 years with acute or convalescent COVID-19. CDR3 DNA sequence: TGTGCCAGCAGTTACTCAGGACTGGCAAAAGAGACCCAGTACTTC. This codes for CASSYSGLAKETQYF.